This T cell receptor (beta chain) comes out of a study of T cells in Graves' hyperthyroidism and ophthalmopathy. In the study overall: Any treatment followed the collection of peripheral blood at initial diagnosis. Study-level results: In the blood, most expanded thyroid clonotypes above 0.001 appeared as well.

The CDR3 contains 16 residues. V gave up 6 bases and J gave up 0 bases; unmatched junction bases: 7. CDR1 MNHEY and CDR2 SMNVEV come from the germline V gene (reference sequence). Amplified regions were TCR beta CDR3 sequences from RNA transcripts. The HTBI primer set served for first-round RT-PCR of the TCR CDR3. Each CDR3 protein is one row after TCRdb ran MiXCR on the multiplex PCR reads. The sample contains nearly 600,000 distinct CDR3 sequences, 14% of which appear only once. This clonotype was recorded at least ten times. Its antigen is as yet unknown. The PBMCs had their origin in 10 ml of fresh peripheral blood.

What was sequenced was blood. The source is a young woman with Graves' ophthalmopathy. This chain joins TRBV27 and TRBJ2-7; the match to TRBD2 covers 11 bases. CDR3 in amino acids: CASRRLAGLSSYEQYF. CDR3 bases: TGTGCCAGCAGGAGACTAGCGGGATTAAGCTCCTACGAGCAGTACTTC.